Each of the 19 T cell receptor beta chains below was sequenced from the same sample in a study of T cell responses to AZD1222 COVID-19 vaccine. Profiled with immunoSEQ multiplex PCR; TCRdb holds only in-frame clones, not every one. The sample holds 50,000 to 55,000 clones, 87% seen once. Specimen: peripheral blood, collected 28 days after the second AZD1222 dose. Source of these receptors: an adult who received the AZD1222 COVID-19 vaccine.

This rearrangement joins TRBV3-1 (or the pseudogene TRBV3-2) to TRBJ2-1; D is perhaps TRBD1 or TRBD2 (6 bases each). Trimming stripped 4 bases from V and 4 bases from J, with 14 bases between. The CDR3 covers 15 residues. Germline assignment: CDR1 LGHDT and CDR2 YNNKEL (reference sequence). CDR3 nucleotide sequence: TGTGCCAGCAGCCGTAGCGGAGGGGGGTACAATGAGCAGTTCTTC. This translates into CASSRSGGGYNEQFF.

This rearrangement joins TRBV28 to TRBJ1-5; TRBD1 agrees at 7 bases. The CDR3 totals 14 residues. Germline V gives CDR1 MDHEN, CDR2 SYDVKM. J was trimmed by 2 bases and V by 6 bases; bases with no gene match: 4. This CDR3 is CASSRQGRNQPQHF. The CDR3 region has the DNA TGTGCCAGCAGCCGACAGGGACGCAATCAGCCCCAGCATTTT.

The chain recombines TRBV12-3 or TRBV12-4 with TRBJ1-1; D gene unclear. Deletions cut 3 bases from V and 1 base from J, with 6 bases between. The CDR3 loop spans 13 amino acids. The CDR3 sequence: CASSFQPNTEAFF. The DNA of the CDR3 is TGTGCCAGCAGTTTCCAGCCGAACACTGAAGCTTTCTTT.

This chain uses TRBV7-9 with TRBJ1-5, with TRBD1 matching 8 bases. The CDR3 extends over 14 amino acids. V shed 5 bases, J shed 6 bases, and the junction held 6 bases outside the gene matches. Germline-derived CDR1 and CDR2 are SEHNR and FQNEAQ (reference sequence). The DNA for the CDR3 is TGTGCCAGCAGCGGTGGACAGGGAGGTCAGCCCCAGCATTTT. Translating it yields CASSGGQGGQPQHF.

This chain uses TRBV5-1 with TRBJ2-1; 8 bases agree with TRBD2. Germline trimming cut 5 bases from V and 7 bases from J; bases unmatched to any gene: 11. Germline CDR1 SGHRS, CDR2 YFSETQ. The CDR3 consists of 15 residues. The CDR3 nucleotides are TGCGCCAGCAGTCTAGGGCTAGCGGGTACTAATGAGCAGTTCTTC. This encodes CASSLGLAGTNEQFF.

The chain has TRBV5-1 and TRBJ2-1; TRBD2 matches at 12 bases. Germline V gene data show CDR1 as SGHRS and CDR2 as YFSETQ. This CDR3 contains 15 residues. The ends lost 4 bases at V and 8 bases at J; junction bases unmatched: 7. The CDR3 DNA reads as TGCGCCAGCAGCCCTGGACTAGCGGGAATCCATGAGCAGTTCTTC. Its translation: CASSPGLAGIHEQFF.

This clone was seen only once. The chain couples TRBV10-3 to TRBJ2-5, with a weak D call TRBD1 (5 bases). Trimming took 3 bases from V and 2 from J, leaving 10 bases between them. The length of the CDR3 is 14 residues. CDR1 is ENHRY and CDR2 is SYGVKD in the germline V gene. The CDR3 spells CAISDPTEQETQYF. The DNA for the CDR3 is TGTGCCATCAGTGACCCGACAGAGCAAGAGACCCAGTACTTC.

The CDR3 here is CASSIGRYQETQYF. The CDR3 DNA follows: TGTGCCAGTAGTATAGGGAGGTACCAAGAGACCCAGTACTTC. The genes are TRBV19 and TRBJ2-5; perhaps TRBD2 as D (5 bases). In germline, CDR1 is LNHDA, CDR2 SQIVND (reference sequence). Trimming shortened V by 1 base and J by 0 bases, and 6 bases separated the two germline ends. The CDR3 totals 14 residues.

The chain combines TRBV7-8 with TRBJ2-2; 13 nucleotides agree with TRBD2. The trim removed 0 bases at V and 6 bases at J, leaving 4 bases unmatched. This CDR3 has 17 residues. The germline CDR1 and CDR2 sequences are SGHVS and FQNEAQ. CDR3 residues: CASSLAGLAGKAGELFF. For the CDR3, the DNA is TGTGCCAGCAGCTTAGCGGGACTAGCGGGAAAGGCCGGGGAGCTGTTTTTT.

V and J are TRBV6-6 and TRBJ1-2; tentative D call: TRBD1 (6 bases). There are 14 residues in the CDR3. The V gene lost 2 bases and the J gene lost 7 bases, with 14 bases spanning the gap. The V gene's germline CDR1 is MNHNY and CDR2 SVGAGI (reference sequence). CDR3 sequence: CASSYEGGASGYTF. In DNA, the CDR3 is TGTGCCAGCAGTTACGAGGGGGGCGCGTCTGGCTACACCTTC.

The V and J genes are TRBV14 and TRBJ2-1; tentatively, D is TRBD2 (7 bases). Looked up from germline, CDR1 is SGHDN and CDR2 is FVKESK. The CDR3 is 18 residues long. V lost 2 bases and J 3 bases, leaving 20 bases between the germline ends. The CDR3, as DNA: TGTGCCAGCAGCCAACCAAGGGGGGGCAGCCTGGACTACAATGAGCAGTTCTTC. Translated: CASSQPRGGSLDYNEQFF.

The rearrangement links TRBV27 to TRBJ2-6; no clear D. This CDR3 contains 14 residues. The V and J ends lost 6 bases and 4 bases respectively, with 10 bases between them. Germline V CDR1 and CDR2: MNHEY, SMNVEV (reference sequence). The CDR3 coding sequence is TGTGCCAGCAGGGCAGTTGCCGGGGCCAACGTCCTGACTTTC. Encoded protein: CASRAVAGANVLTF.

The chain links TRBV6-4 to TRBJ1-2, with D hard to call. V was clipped by 4 bases and J by 0 bases, with 12 bases between them. The V gene's germline CDR1 is MRHNA and CDR2 SNTAGT. CDR3 length: 15 residues. CDR3 amino acids: CASSANGGSNYGYTF. The DNA for the CDR3 is TGTGCCAGCAGTGCGAACGGCGGGTCTAACTATGGCTACACCTTC.

This chain links TRBV6-4 with TRBJ2-3; D perhaps matches TRBD2 (7 bases). Germline V gene sequence: CDR1 MRHNA, CDR2 SNTAGT. This CDR3 comprises 15 residues. Trimming left V 9 bases short and J 1 base short, with 17 bases between. This CDR3 is CASRRGAGGTDTQYF. In DNA form, the CDR3 reads TGTGCCAGTCGCCGGGGGGCCGGCGGCACAGATACGCAGTATTTT.

This clone was counted once. The CDR3 reads CASSLGGEKLFF. The DNA of the CDR3 is TGTGCCAGCAGTTTGGGAGGGGAAAAACTGTTTTTT. J is TRBJ1-4 and V is TRBV12-3 or TRBV12-4; D is unresolved. This CDR3 has 12 amino acids. Trimming cost V 3 bases and J 8 bases, with 7 bases left between them.

The genes are TRBV30 and TRBJ2-2, with 16 bases that match TRBD2. There are 17 residues in the CDR3. Germline CDR1 is GTSNPN and CDR2 is SVGIG (reference sequence). CDR3 bases: TGTGCAAGGGGGACTAGCGGGAGGGCCTTCGGTCTCGGGGAGCTGTTTTTT. This sequence encodes CARGTSGRAFGLGELFF.

The gene calls are TRBV19 and TRBJ2-3, with D maybe TRBD2 (5 bases). Trimming pared 5 bases from V and 0 bases from J, leaving 9 bases between. Germline V gene data show CDR1 as LNHDA and CDR2 as SQIVND (reference sequence). The CDR3 consists of 14 residues. The CDR3 sequence is CASSWRASTDTQYF. DNA for the CDR3: TGTGCCAGTAGTTGGCGGGCCAGCACAGATACGCAGTATTTT.

The chain employs TRBV11-2 and TRBJ2-7; D is possibly TRBD2 (5 bases). V lost 4 bases and J lost 2, with 15 bases in between. CDR3 length: 15 amino acids. In germline, CDR1 is SGHAT, CDR2 FQNNGV. CDR3 sequence: CASSSLLGLAYEQYF. The CDR3 DNA sequence: TGTGCCAGCAGCTCGCTACTTGGACTTGCCTACGAGCAGTACTTC.

The chain combines TRBV21-1 with TRBJ2-7. TRBV21-1 is a documented pseudogene. This CDR3 contains 19 residues. CDR3 region: CASSKRRPTEGGISYEQYF. The CDR3, as DNA: TGTGCCAGCAGCAAACGACGTCCCACCGAAGGGGGGATCTCCTACGAGCAGTACTTC.